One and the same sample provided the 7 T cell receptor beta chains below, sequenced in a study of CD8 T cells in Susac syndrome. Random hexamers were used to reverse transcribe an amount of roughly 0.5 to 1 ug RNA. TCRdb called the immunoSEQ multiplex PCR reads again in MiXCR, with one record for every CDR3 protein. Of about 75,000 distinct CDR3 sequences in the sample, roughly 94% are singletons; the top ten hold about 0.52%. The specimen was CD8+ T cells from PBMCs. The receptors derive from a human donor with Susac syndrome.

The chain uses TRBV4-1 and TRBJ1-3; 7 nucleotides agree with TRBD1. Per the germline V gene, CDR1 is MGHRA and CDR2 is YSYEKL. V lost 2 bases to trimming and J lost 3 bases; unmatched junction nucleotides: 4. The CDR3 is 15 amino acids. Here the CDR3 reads CASSQNRGGGNTIYF. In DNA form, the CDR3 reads TGCGCCAGCAGCCAAAACAGGGGTGGTGGAAACACCATATATTTT.

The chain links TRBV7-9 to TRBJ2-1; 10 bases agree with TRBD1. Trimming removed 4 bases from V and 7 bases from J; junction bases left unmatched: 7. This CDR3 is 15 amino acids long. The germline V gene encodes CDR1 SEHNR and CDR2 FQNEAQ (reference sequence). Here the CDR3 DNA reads TGTGCCAGCAGCTCCCCCCGGGACAGGGGAAATGAGCAGTTCTTC. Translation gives CASSSPRDRGNEQFF.

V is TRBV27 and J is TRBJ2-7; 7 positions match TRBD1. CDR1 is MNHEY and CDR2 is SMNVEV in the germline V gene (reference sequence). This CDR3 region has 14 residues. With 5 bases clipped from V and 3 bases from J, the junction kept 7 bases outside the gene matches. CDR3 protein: CASSGTESGYEQYF. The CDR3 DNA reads TGTGCCAGCAGTGGGACAGAATCCGGCTACGAGCAGTACTTC.

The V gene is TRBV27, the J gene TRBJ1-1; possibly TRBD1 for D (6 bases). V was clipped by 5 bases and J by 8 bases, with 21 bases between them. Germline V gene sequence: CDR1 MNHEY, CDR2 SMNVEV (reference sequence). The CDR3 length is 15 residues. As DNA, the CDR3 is TGTGCCAGCAGTCCCTGGGGGGGCAGGGAAGACGAAGCTTTCTTT. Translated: CASSPWGGREDEAFF.

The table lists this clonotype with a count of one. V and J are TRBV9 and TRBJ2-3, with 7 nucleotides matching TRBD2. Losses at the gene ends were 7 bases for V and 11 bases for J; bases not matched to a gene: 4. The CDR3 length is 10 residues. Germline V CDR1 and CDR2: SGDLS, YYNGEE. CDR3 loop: CASAGDEQYF. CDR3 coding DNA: TGTGCCAGCGCGGGGGACGAGCAGTATTTT.

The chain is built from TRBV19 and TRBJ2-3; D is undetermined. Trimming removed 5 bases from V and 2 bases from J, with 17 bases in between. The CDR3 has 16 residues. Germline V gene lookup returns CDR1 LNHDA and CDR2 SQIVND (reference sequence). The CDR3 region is CASSAWTDTNTDTQYF. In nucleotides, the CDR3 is TGTGCCAGTAGTGCGTGGACGGATACGAACACAGATACGCAGTATTTT. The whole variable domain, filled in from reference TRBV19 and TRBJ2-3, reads DGGITQSPKYLFRKEGQNVTLSCEQNLNHDAMYWYRQDPGQGLRLIYYSQIVNDFQKGDIAEGYSVSREKKESFPLTVTSAQKNPTAFYLCASSAWTDTNTDTQYFGPGTRLTVL.

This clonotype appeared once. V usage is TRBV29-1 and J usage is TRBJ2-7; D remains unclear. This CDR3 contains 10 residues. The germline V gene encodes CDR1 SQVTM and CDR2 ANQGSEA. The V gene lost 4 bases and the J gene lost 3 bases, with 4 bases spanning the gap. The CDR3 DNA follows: TGCAGCGTTGTGGACTACGAGCAGTACTTC. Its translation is CSVVDYEQYF.